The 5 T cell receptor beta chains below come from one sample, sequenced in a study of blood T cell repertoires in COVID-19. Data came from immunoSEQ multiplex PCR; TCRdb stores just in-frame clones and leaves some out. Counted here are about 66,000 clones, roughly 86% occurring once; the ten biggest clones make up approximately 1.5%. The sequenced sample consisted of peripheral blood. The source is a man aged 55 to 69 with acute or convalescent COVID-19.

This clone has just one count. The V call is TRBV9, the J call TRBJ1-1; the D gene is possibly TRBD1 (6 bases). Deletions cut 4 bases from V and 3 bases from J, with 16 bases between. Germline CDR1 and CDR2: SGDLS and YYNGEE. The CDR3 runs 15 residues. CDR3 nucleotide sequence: TGTGCCAGCAGCTTGGCACCAGGACAGTACACTGAAGCTTTCTTT. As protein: CASSLAPGQYTEAFF.

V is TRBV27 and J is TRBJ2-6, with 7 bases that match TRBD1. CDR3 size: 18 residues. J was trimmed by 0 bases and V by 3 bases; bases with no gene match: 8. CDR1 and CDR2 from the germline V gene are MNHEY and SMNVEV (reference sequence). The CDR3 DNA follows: TGTGCCAGCAGTTTTAGGGGGCGGTTCGGCTCTGGGGCCAACGTCCTGACTTTC. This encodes CASSFRGRFGSGANVLTF.

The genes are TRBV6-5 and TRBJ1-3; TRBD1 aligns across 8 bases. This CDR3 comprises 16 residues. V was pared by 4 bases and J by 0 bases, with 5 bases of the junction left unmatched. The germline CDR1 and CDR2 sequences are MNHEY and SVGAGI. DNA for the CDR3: TGTGCCAGCAGTTCTGGACAGGGCCTCTCTGGAAACACCATATATTTT. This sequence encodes CASSSGQGLSGNTIYF.

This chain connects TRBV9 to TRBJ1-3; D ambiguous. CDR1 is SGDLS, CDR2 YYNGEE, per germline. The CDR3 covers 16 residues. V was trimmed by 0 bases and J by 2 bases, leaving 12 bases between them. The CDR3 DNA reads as TGTGCCAGCAGCGTAGCTAGCACCGCGGCTGGAAACACCATATATTTT. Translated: CASSVASTAAGNTIYF. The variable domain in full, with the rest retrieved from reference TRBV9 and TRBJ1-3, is DSGVTQTPKHLITATGQRVTLRCSPRSGDLSVYWYQQSLDQGLQFLIQYYNGEERAKGNILERFSAQQFPDLHSELNLSSLELGDSALYFCASSVASTAAGNTIYFGEGSWLTVV.

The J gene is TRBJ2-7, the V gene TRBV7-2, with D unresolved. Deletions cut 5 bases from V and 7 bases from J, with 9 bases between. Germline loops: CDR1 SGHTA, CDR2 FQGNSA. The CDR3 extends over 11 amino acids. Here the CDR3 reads CASSLRGEQYF. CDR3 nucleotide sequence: TGTGCCAGCAGCCTACGAGGAGAGCAGTACTTC.